This T cell receptor (beta chain) was sequenced in a study of blood T cells in healthy people across ages. V lost 5 bases to trimming and J lost 13 bases, with 18 bases between them. The CDR3 is 12 residues long. CDR1 DFQATT and CDR2 SNEGSKA come from the germline V gene (reference sequence). This clonotype has just a few counts. With a J-beta primer mix and a sample-barcoded 5' primer, a second PCR ran 7 to 11 cycles. TCRdb reprocessed the 5' RACE reads with MiXCR, giving one entry per CDR3 protein. The table lists 920,000 or so distinct CDR3 sequences, 40% to 50% of them singletons. The sequencing input was blood. The chain combines TRBV20-1 with TRBJ2-1, with no clear D. This clonotype was obtained from a woman aged 55-70 years in good health. DNA for the CDR3: TGCAGTGCTGCGTCAGCTCAAGAGACCCAGTTCTTC. It codes for CSAASAQETQFF.